This T cell receptor beta chain was found in a study of human T cells and chemical hapten exposure. TCRdb reprocessed the RACE reads via MiXCR and lists one record per CDR3 protein. The profile shows just over 350,000 distinct CDR3 sequences, more than 5% of them singletons. This clonotype was counted a few times. Germline CDR1 is MGHRA and CDR2 is YSYEKL. After removal of 1 base from V and 1 base from J, the junction contained 2 bases not matched to a gene. The CDR3 covers 16 residues. The sample's time point: patch test 2, 6 weeks after DPC sensitization. Described treatment: therapeutic diphenylcyclopropenone sensitization with weekly scalp DPC.

The J gene is TRBJ2-2, the V gene TRBV4-1, with 8 positions matching TRBD2. Sequences were derived from whole blood, sampled in connection with sensitization to the hapten diphenylcyclopropenone (DPC). This TCR derives from a woman aged 18-29 years with alopecia areata. Some clones in this sample may be carry-over from other donors' samples. The CDR3: CASSQGGGWNTGELFF. For the CDR3, the DNA is TGCGCCAGCAGCCAAGGCGGGGGGTGGAACACCGGGGAGCTGTTTTTT.